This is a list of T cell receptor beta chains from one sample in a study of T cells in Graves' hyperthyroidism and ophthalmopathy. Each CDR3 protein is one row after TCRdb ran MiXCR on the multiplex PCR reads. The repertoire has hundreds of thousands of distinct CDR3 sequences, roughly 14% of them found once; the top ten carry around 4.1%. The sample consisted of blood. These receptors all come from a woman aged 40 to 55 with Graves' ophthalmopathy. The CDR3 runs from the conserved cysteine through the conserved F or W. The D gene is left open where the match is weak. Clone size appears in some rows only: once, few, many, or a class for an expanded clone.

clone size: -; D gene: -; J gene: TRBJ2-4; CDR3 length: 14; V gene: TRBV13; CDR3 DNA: TGTGCCAGCAGCCCACCGGGTCTTGAAAACATTCAGTACTTC; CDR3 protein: CASSPPGLENIQYF
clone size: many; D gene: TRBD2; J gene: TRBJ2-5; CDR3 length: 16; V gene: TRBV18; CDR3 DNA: TGTGCCAGCTCCGCCCTTAGCGGGAGTGTACAAGAGACCCAGTACTTC; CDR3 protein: CASSALSGSVQETQYF
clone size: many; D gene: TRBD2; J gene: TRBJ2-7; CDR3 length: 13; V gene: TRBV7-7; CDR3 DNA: TGTGCTAGCTCCCCGGGACTAGCGGGAGAGCAGTACTTC; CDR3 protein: CASSPGLAGEQYF
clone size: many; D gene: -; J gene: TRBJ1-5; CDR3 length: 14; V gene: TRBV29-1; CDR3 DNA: TGCAGCGTTGTCTTTGGACAGATCAATCAGCCCCAGCATTTT; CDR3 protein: CSVVFGQINQPQHF
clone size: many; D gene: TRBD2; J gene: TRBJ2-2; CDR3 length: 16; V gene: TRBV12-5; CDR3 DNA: TGTGCTAGTGGTTTGGTACTAGCGACGAACACCGGGGAGCTGTTTTTT; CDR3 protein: CASGLVLATNTGELFF
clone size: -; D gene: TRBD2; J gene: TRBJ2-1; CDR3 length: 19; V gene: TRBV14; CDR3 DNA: TGTGCCAGCAGCCAAAGGGGTGCAGCGGGAGCGCTTTCCTACAATGAGCAGTTCTTC; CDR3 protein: CASSQRGAAGALSYNEQFF
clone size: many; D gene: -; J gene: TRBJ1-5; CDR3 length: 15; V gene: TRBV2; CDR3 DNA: TGTGCCAGCAATTTCGACAGGTATAGCAATCAGCCCCAGCATTTT; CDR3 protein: CASNFDRYSNQPQHF
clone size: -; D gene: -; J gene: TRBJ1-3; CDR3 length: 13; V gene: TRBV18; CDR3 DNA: TGTGCCAGCTCACCCCCTTCCCGGAACACCATATATTTT; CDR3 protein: CASSPPSRNTIYF
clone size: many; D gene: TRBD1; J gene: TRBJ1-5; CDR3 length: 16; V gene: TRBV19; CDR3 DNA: TGTGCCAGTAGTTTTCGACAGGGGGCTAGAGGACAGCCCCAGCATTTT; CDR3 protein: CASSFRQGARGQPQHF
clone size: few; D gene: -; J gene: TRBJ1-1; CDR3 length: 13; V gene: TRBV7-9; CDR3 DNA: TGTGCCAGCAGCTTACTTCTGGCAGGGAGAGCTTTCTTT; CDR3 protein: CASSLLLAGRAFF
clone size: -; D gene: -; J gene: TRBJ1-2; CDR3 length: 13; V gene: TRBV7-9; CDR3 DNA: TGTGCCAGCAGCCAATCAACTATCTATGGCTACACCTTC; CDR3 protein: CASSQSTIYGYTF